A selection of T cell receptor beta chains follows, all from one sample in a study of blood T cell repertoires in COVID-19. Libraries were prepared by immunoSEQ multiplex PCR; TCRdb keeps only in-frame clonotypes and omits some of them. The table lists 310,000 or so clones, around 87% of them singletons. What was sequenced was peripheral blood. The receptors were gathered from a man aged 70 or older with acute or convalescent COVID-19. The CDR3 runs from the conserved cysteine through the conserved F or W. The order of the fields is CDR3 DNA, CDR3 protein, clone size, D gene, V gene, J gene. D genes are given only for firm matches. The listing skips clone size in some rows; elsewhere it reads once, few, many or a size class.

DNA: TGTGCCAGCAGCGAAGGGGTGGGAAGCGGGGGGAGCTACAATGAGCAGTTCTTC
CDR3: CASSEGVGSGGSYNEQFF
size: -
D: TRBD2
V: TRBV9
J: TRBJ2-1

DNA: TGTGCCAGCAGTAGGTTGGGACAGGGGTACACAGATACGCAGTATTTT
CDR3: CASSRLGQGYTDTQYF
size: -
D: TRBD1
V: TRBV27
J: TRBJ2-3

DNA: TGTGCCATCAGTGCTGGCGGGGGAACTAGCACAGATACGCAGTATTTT
CDR3: CAISAGGGTSTDTQYF
size: -
D: TRBD2
V: TRBV10-3
J: TRBJ2-3

DNA: TGTGCCAGCAGTCCCACGGGACAGGGCTACAATGAGCAGTTCTTC
CDR3: CASSPTGQGYNEQFF
size: -
D: TRBD1
V: TRBV7-8
J: TRBJ2-1

DNA: TGCAGTGCTAGTCGCACAGGGGCGAGCACAGATACGCAGTATTTT
CDR3: CSASRTGASTDTQYF
size: -
D: TRBD1
V: TRBV20-1
J: TRBJ2-3

DNA: TGCGCCAGCAGCCAATCCGGGACAGGGCAAGAGACCCAGTACTTC
CDR3: CASSQSGTGQETQYF
size: once
D: TRBD1
V: TRBV4-3
J: TRBJ2-5

DNA: TGTGCCAGCAGGCCCGGGCAGGGGGTCTACAATGAGCAGTTCTTC
CDR3: CASRPGQGVYNEQFF
size: few
D: TRBD1
V: TRBV7-2
J: TRBJ2-1

DNA: TGTGCCAGCAGCCCGAGACTAGCGGGGGACGGGGAGCAGTACTTC
CDR3: CASSPRLAGDGEQYF
size: once
D: TRBD2
V: TRBV7-2
J: TRBJ2-7

DNA: TGCGCCAGCAGCCAAGATTGGGGGGGCAACACCGGGGAGCTGTTTTTT
CDR3: CASSQDWGGNTGELFF
size: -
D: -
V: TRBV4-3
J: TRBJ2-2

DNA: TGTGCCAGCAGCCGGACAGGGGCGGGCACCGGGGAGCTGTTTTTT
CDR3: CASSRTGAGTGELFF
size: -
D: TRBD1
V: TRBV11-2
J: TRBJ2-2

DNA: TGTGCCAGCAGTGAATTGGCTAGCGGGAGGAGTCGGACCCAGTACTTC
CDR3: CASSELASGRSRTQYF
size: -
D: TRBD2
V: TRBV2
J: TRBJ2-5

DNA: TGCGCCAGCAAGAAGGGGGTAGGGGGTCAAGAGACCCAGTACTTC
CDR3: CASKKGVGGQETQYF
size: -
D: -
V: TRBV5-1
J: TRBJ2-5

DNA: TGTGCCAGCAGCCTCGGGAGAGTCAACGTCCTGACTTTC
CDR3: CASSLGRVNVLTF
size: -
D: -
V: TRBV5-8
J: TRBJ2-6

DNA: TGCGCCAGCACCCCGATGGGCGGGGGGGCGCGAAGGGAGCAGTTCTTC
CDR3: CASTPMGGGARREQFF
size: -
D: TRBD2
V: TRBV5-1
J: TRBJ2-1

DNA: TGCGCCAGCAGCCGAGAGGTCAGGGTAGGTTACGAGCAGTACTTC
CDR3: CASSREVRVGYEQYF
size: -
D: -
V: TRBV4-3
J: TRBJ2-7

DNA: TGTGCCAGCAGTTATGTACAGAAAAATTCACCCCTCCACTTT
CDR3: CASSYVQKNSPLHF
size: -
D: -
V: TRBV6-6
J: TRBJ1-6

DNA: TGTGCCAGTAAAGTCCGCCAGGGGGTTCACGAGCAGTACTTC
CDR3: CASKVRQGVHEQYF
size: -
D: TRBD1
V: TRBV7-2
J: TRBJ2-7

DNA: TGTGCCAGCAGCTTCCGCTCCGGGGGACCTTATAAAAACATTCAGTACTTC
CDR3: CASSFRSGGPYKNIQYF
size: -
D: -
V: TRBV5-6
J: TRBJ2-4

DNA: TGTGCCAGCAGCTTAGTTGCAGGCCCCTCTGGAAACACCATATATTTT
CDR3: CASSLVAGPSGNTIYF
size: -
D: -
V: TRBV7-2
J: TRBJ1-3

DNA: TGCAGTGCTAGTCCTCGGACAGGCCTCGCTAACTATGGCTACACCTTC
CDR3: CSASPRTGLANYGYTF
size: -
D: TRBD1
V: TRBV20-1
J: TRBJ1-2

DNA: TGTGCCAGCAGCCCCGGTGGGGGGGGTCTGGTGAACACCATATATTTT
CDR3: CASSPGGGGLVNTIYF
size: -
D: -
V: TRBV28
J: TRBJ1-3

DNA: TGTGCCAGCCAACAGGGCTATGGCTACACCTTC
CDR3: CASQQGYGYTF
size: -
D: -
V: TRBV6-5
J: TRBJ1-2

DNA: TGTGCCAGCACCAACCCTAGCGGGGGGGGGTCAGATACGCAGTATTTT
CDR3: CASTNPSGGGSDTQYF
size: few
D: TRBD2
V: TRBV2
J: TRBJ2-3

DNA: TGTGCCAGCAGCCAAGCAGCTAGCGGCACAGATACGCAGTATTTT
CDR3: CASSQAASGTDTQYF
size: -
D: -
V: TRBV4-2
J: TRBJ2-3

DNA: TGCGCCAGCAGCCCGAGGGCGCACGCGATGAACACTGAAGCTTTCTTT
CDR3: CASSPRAHAMNTEAFF
size: few
D: -
V: TRBV5-1
J: TRBJ1-1

DNA: TGTGCCAGCAGTGAGGGGACAATCTATAGCAATCAGCCCCAGCATTTT
CDR3: CASSEGTIYSNQPQHF
size: -
D: -
V: TRBV6-1
J: TRBJ1-5

DNA: TGTGCCAGCTCACCCTCGAACACTGAAGCTTTCTTT
CDR3: CASSPSNTEAFF
size: -
D: -
V: TRBV18
J: TRBJ1-1

DNA: TGCAGCGCCCGATTACAGGGGGCAGATTCACCCCTCCACTTT
CDR3: CSARLQGADSPLHF
size: -
D: TRBD1
V: TRBV29-1
J: TRBJ1-6

DNA: TGTGCCAGCAGCTTGGAGCGGGGGGAGTCCGGGGAGCTGTTTTTT
CDR3: CASSLERGESGELFF
size: -
D: TRBD2
V: TRBV5-5
J: TRBJ2-2

DNA: TGTGCCAGCAGTTATCTGCGGGACAGGGGATCTTACACCTTC
CDR3: CASSYLRDRGSYTF
size: -
D: TRBD1
V: TRBV6-2/TRBV6-3
J: TRBJ1-2

DNA: TGTGCCAGCAGCTTAGATGAGGGAGGCTACACCTTC
CDR3: CASSLDEGGYTF
size: -
D: -
V: TRBV7-2
J: TRBJ1-2

DNA: TGTGCCAGCACCCCCGGGACAGGGGTTGAAAAACTGTTTTTT
CDR3: CASTPGTGVEKLFF
size: -
D: TRBD1
V: TRBV28
J: TRBJ1-4

DNA: TGTGCCAGCAGCCCTCAGGGTAGCGGGAGCTTTTCCAATGAGCAGTTCTTC
CDR3: CASSPQGSGSFSNEQFF
size: once
D: TRBD2
V: TRBV5-4
J: TRBJ2-1

DNA: TGTGCCAGCAGTGGGGGCGAGTACTACGAGCAGTACTTC
CDR3: CASSGGEYYEQYF
size: once
D: -
V: TRBV2
J: TRBJ2-7

DNA: TGTGCCAGCAGTCCGCAGACAGGGGGAAAACTGTTTTTT
CDR3: CASSPQTGGKLFF
size: -
D: TRBD1
V: TRBV28
J: TRBJ1-4

DNA: TGTGCCAGAAGCAGTAGCGGATACACCGGGGAGCTGTTTTTT
CDR3: CARSSSGYTGELFF
size: -
D: -
V: TRBV5-3
J: TRBJ2-2

DNA: TGTGCCAGCACCATCGACAGCCTCTCTGGAAACACCATATATTTT
CDR3: CASTIDSLSGNTIYF
size: -
D: -
V: TRBV6-5
J: TRBJ1-3

DNA: TGTGCCAGCAGTTACTCCGGGGGGTTAAACACCATATATTTT
CDR3: CASSYSGGLNTIYF
size: -
D: -
V: TRBV6-6
J: TRBJ1-3

DNA: TGTGCCAGCAGTTACCACAAGAGGACAGGGGAACACACCGGGGAGCTGTTTTTT
CDR3: CASSYHKRTGEHTGELFF
size: -
D: TRBD1
V: TRBV6-2/TRBV6-3
J: TRBJ2-2

DNA: TGTGCCAGCAGTTTCGGGTTCACAGATACGCAGTATTTT
CDR3: CASSFGFTDTQYF
size: few
D: -
V: TRBV12-3/TRBV12-4
J: TRBJ2-3

DNA: TGTGCCAGCAGCTTAGTAGGGGCTGGTATGGGAAACACCATATATTTT
CDR3: CASSLVGAGMGNTIYF
size: -
D: -
V: TRBV7-2
J: TRBJ1-3

DNA: TGTGCCAGCAGCGTCGAGATAGCGGGATGCACAGATACGCAGTATTTT
CDR3: CASSVEIAGCTDTQYF
size: -
D: -
V: TRBV21-1
J: TRBJ2-3

DNA: TGTGCCTGGAGTCGCGGGGCATCCTACGAGCAGTACTTC
CDR3: CAWSRGASYEQYF
size: -
D: -
V: TRBV30
J: TRBJ2-7

DNA: TGCGCCAGCAGCCCGTGGGGGGCAGATACGCAGTATTTT
CDR3: CASSPWGADTQYF
size: -
D: -
V: TRBV5-1
J: TRBJ2-3

DNA: TGCGCCAGCAGCCAAGGAGCGCAGGGGGCAAGCTATGGCTACACCTTC
CDR3: CASSQGAQGASYGYTF
size: -
D: TRBD1
V: TRBV4-3
J: TRBJ1-2

DNA: TGTGCCAGCAGTTTGGGGCCCCACTACGAGCAGTACTTC
CDR3: CASSLGPHYEQYF
size: -
D: -
V: TRBV28
J: TRBJ2-7

DNA: TGTGCCAGTAGTAGGCCAACAGGGGTAGGTGAAAAACTGTTTTTT
CDR3: CASSRPTGVGEKLFF
size: -
D: TRBD1
V: TRBV19
J: TRBJ1-4

DNA: TGTGCCAGCAGCCAAGCAGGGGATTGGGAAAAACTGTTTTTT
CDR3: CASSQAGDWEKLFF
size: -
D: -
V: TRBV3-1/TRBV3-2
J: TRBJ1-4

DNA: TGTGCCAGCAGCCAGAGGGACAGTACTAACTATGGCTACACCTTC
CDR3: CASSQRDSTNYGYTF
size: -
D: TRBD1
V: TRBV4-2
J: TRBJ1-2

DNA: TGTGCCACAAAATTACAGAACTCGAACACCGGGGAGCTGTTTTTT
CDR3: CATKLQNSNTGELFF
size: -
D: -
V: TRBV2
J: TRBJ2-2